The 16 T cell receptor beta chains below come from one sample, sequenced in a study of blood T cell repertoires in COVID-19. Generated by immunoSEQ multiplex PCR, the TCRdb table keeps only in-frame clones and is missing some. This sample carries more than 100,000 clones, around 86% of them seen once, and the ten largest clones take about 8%. Sequences were obtained from peripheral blood. The receptors were sampled from a woman aged 55-69 years with active or convalescent COVID-19.

This clone has a handful of counts. The gene calls are TRBV7-7 and TRBJ1-1; possible D gene TRBD1, 6 bases. The CDR3 length is 13 residues. Trimming removed 3 bases from V and 3 bases from J, with 8 bases in between. Per germline, CDR1 SSHAT and CDR2 FNYEAQ (reference sequence). CDR3: CASSFRQDTEAFF. As DNA, the CDR3 is TGTGCCAGCAGCTTCAGACAGGACACTGAAGCTTTCTTT. Based on the CDR3 plus reference TRBV7-7 and TRBJ1-1, the full variable domain is GAGVSQSPRYKVTKRGQDVTLRCDPISSHATLYWYQQALGQGPEFLTYFNYEAQPDKSGLPSDRFSAERPEGSISTLTIQRTEQRDSAMYRCASSFRQDTEAFFGQGTRLTVV.

This clone was recorded a few times. The V call is TRBV5-1, the J call TRBJ2-7; 8 nucleotides align to TRBD1. CDR1 and CDR2 (germline): SGHRS, YFSETQ. The CDR3 consists of 15 residues. V shed 5 bases and J 6 bases; nucleotides not matched to a gene: 13. CDR3 protein: CASSLTGGLEGEQYF. CDR3 in DNA: TGCGCCAGCAGTCTTACAGGGGGGCTAGAAGGCGAGCAGTACTTC.

The chain carries TRBV6-5 and TRBJ1-2, with TRBD1 as a possible D gene (6 bases). CDR3 length: 14 amino acids. V was shortened by 7 bases and J by 4 bases, with 16 bases between the two germline ends. The V gene's germline CDR1 is MNHEY and CDR2 SVGAGI. This CDR3 is CASKNRVSLYGYTF. CDR3 coding DNA: TGTGCCAGCAAAAACAGGGTCTCACTCTATGGCTACACCTTC.

This chain joins TRBV6-5 and TRBJ2-1, with D possibly TRBD2 on 7 matching bases. This CDR3 has 15 amino acids. V lost 6 bases to trimming and J lost 10 bases, with 22 bases between them. From germline, CDR1 is MNHEY and CDR2 SVGAGI. This chain's CDR3 is CASSFRPRGLGEQFF. The CDR3 DNA reads TGTGCCAGCAGCTTCCGGCCGCGGGGGCTCGGGGAGCAGTTCTTC.

This clone has just one count. The V and J genes are TRBV7-9 and TRBJ1-2, with a weak D call TRBD1 (5 bases). V was pared by 5 bases and J by 6 bases, with 13 bases between. This CDR3 contains 13 residues. Germline lookup yields CDR1 SEHNR and CDR2 FQNEAQ (reference sequence). The CDR3 loop is CASSQDSSHGYTF. CDR3 nucleotide sequence: TGTGCCAGCAGCCAAGACAGCAGCCATGGCTACACCTTC.

This chain connects TRBV18 to TRBJ2-5, with 7 bases that match TRBD2. This CDR3 is built from 14 residues. Per germline, CDR1 KGHSH and CDR2 LQKENI. V was pared by 2 bases and J by 1 base, with 1 base of the junction left unmatched. The chain's CDR3 is CASSPAGVQETQYF. CDR3 nucleotides: TGTGCCAGCTCACCAGCGGGAGTCCAAGAGACCCAGTACTTC.

V usage is TRBV4-1 and J usage is TRBJ2-1, with D perhaps matching TRBD2 (6 bases). Germline-derived CDR1 and CDR2 are MGHRA and YSYEKL. This CDR3 region has 16 residues. V gave up 0 bases and J gave up 5 bases, with 14 bases separating them. The CDR3 DNA reads as TGCGCCAGCAGCCAAGATCTGGCGGGAACCAACAATGAGCAGTTCTTC. The encoded protein is CASSQDLAGTNNEQFF.

V is TRBV5-8 and J is TRBJ1-1; D perhaps matches TRBD1 (5 bases). The germline V gene encodes CDR1 SGHTS and CDR2 YDEGEE. The CDR3 extends over 13 amino acids. V shed 1 base and J shed 8 bases, with 12 bases lying between them. CDR3 in amino acids: CASSLQADREAFF. The CDR3 DNA sequence: TGTGCCAGCAGCTTGCAGGCCGACAGAGAAGCTTTCTTT. The full variable domain, its missing parts supplied by reference TRBV5-8 and TRBJ1-1, is EAGVTQSPTHLIKTRGQQATLRCSPISGHTSVYWYQQALGLGLQFLLWYDEGEERNRGNFPPRFSGRQFPNYSSELNVNALELEDSALYLCASSLQADREAFFGQGTRLTVV.

This clone was observed a handful of times. V gene TRBV6-5 combines with J gene TRBJ2-3, with 12 bases aligning to TRBD1. The V segment lost 7 bases and the J segment 5 bases; nucleotides outside the gene matches: 4. CDR1 is MNHEY, CDR2 SVGAGI, per germline. The length of the CDR3 is 14 residues. Here the CDR3 reads CASTRDRGQDTQYF. CDR3 bases: TGTGCCAGCACCCGGGACAGGGGGCAAGATACGCAGTATTTT.

The chain links TRBV5-4 to TRBJ2-1; D possibly corresponds to TRBD1 (6 bases). The V gene lost 2 bases and the J gene lost 8 bases, with 17 bases spanning the gap. CDR3 length: 15 amino acids. Looked up from germline, CDR1 is SGHNT and CDR2 is YYREEE (reference sequence). The chain's CDR3 is CASSLLGTTRDEQFF. The CDR3 DNA is TGTGCCAGCAGCTTACTTGGGACAACCAGGGATGAGCAGTTCTTC. Looking up the rest from reference TRBV5-4 and TRBJ2-1 gives the full variable domain: ETGVTQSPTHLIKTRGQQVTLRCSSQSGHNTVSWYQQALGQGPQFIFQYYREEENGRGNFPPRFSGLQFPNYSSELNVNALELDDSALYLCASSLLGTTRDEQFFGPGTRLTVL.

The chain joins TRBV24-1 to TRBJ1-2; a possible D gene is TRBD1 (6 bases). The length of the CDR3 is 13 residues. Germline V gives CDR1 KGHDR, CDR2 SFDVKD. Trimming cost V 3 bases and J 5 bases, with 9 bases left between them. Written as DNA, the CDR3 is TGTGCCACCAGTGATCCCCAGGGGTATGGCTACACCTTC. Translating gives CATSDPQGYGYTF.

The chain uses TRBV10-3 and TRBJ1-5, with unresolved D. The CDR3 is made up of 14 amino acids. Germline V gene data show CDR1 as ENHRY and CDR2 as SYGVKD. The V end was cut by 4 bases, the J end by 2 bases, with 9 bases between. In DNA, the CDR3 is TGTGCCATCAGTGGCCGGGAAGGCAATCAGCCCCAGCATTTT. Translating gives CAISGREGNQPQHF.

J is TRBJ2-1 and V is TRBV11-1; 8 bases agree with TRBD2. V shed 6 bases, J shed 4 bases, and the junction held 8 bases outside the gene matches. Germline V gene lookup returns CDR1 SGHAT and CDR2 FQDESV (reference sequence). The CDR3 totals 15 residues. The CDR3 sequence: CASSQGTRGYNEQFF. In DNA form, the CDR3 reads TGTGCCAGCAGTCAAGGGACTAGGGGGTACAATGAGCAGTTCTTC.

This clone occurred a few times. V and J are TRBV5-1 and TRBJ1-1, with D maybe TRBD1 (5 bases). Germline-derived CDR1 and CDR2 are SGHRS and YFSETQ. The germline V and J ends were trimmed by 0 bases and 0 bases, with 6 bases remaining between them. The CDR3 consists of 14 residues. DNA for the CDR3: TGCGCCAGCAGCTTGGGGACAATGAACACTGAAGCTTTCTTT. This translates into CASSLGTMNTEAFF. Combining the CDR3 with reference TRBV5-1 and TRBJ1-1 gives the whole variable domain KAGVTQTPRYLIKTRGQQVTLSCSPISGHRSVSWYQQTPGQGLQFLFEYFSETQRNKGNFPGRFSGRQFSNSRSEMNVSTLELGDSALYLCASSLGTMNTEAFFGQGTRLTVV.

This chain links TRBV7-9 with TRBJ1-1; D remains ambiguous. V gave up 5 bases and J gave up 4 bases, with 5 bases separating them. The CDR3 is 11 residues long. Germline V gives CDR1 SEHNR, CDR2 FQNEAQ (reference sequence). DNA for the CDR3: TGTGCCAGCAGCCGGGGCACTGAAGCTTTCTTT. Translation: CASSRGTEAFF.

The chain links TRBV7-9 to TRBJ2-7, with D possibly being TRBD2 (6 bases). There are 13 residues in the CDR3. Trimming stripped 0 bases from V and 7 bases from J, with 10 bases between. Germline CDR1 reads SEHNR; CDR2 reads FQNEAQ (reference sequence). In DNA form, the CDR3 reads TGTGCCAGCAGCTTAGCGGGGGGTAGAGAGCAGTACTTC. Amino acid sequence: CASSLAGGREQYF.